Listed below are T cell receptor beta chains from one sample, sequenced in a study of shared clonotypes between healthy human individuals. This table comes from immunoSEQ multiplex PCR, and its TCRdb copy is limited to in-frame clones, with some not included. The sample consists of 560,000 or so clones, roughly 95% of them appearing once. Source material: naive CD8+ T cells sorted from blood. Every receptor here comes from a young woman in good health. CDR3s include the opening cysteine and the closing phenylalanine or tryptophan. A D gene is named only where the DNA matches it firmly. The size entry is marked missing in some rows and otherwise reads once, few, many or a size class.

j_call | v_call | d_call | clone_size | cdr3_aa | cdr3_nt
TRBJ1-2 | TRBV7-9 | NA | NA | CASSPGTGGGYGYTF | TGTGCCAGCAGCCCTGGGACCGGGGGAGGGTATGGCTACACCTTC
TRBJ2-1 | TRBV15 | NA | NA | CATSRVRLVGYNEQFF | TGTGCCACCAGCAGAGTTAGGCTAGTTGGGTACAATGAGCAGTTCTTC
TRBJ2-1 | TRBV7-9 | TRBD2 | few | CASSFSGRNYNEQFF | TGTGCCAGCAGCTTTAGCGGGAGGAACTACAATGAGCAGTTCTTC
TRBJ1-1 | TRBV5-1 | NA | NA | CASSQRGRVTEAFF | TGCGCCAGCAGCCAAAGGGGTAGGGTCACTGAAGCTTTCTTT
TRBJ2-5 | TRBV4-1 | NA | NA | CASSPEGGGTGETQYF | TGCGCCAGCAGCCCGGAAGGCGGCGGGACGGGGGAGACCCAGTACTTC
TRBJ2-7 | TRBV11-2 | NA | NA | CASSLFGDEGTPLYEQYF | TGTGCCAGCAGCTTATTCGGGGACGAAGGGACTCCCCTCTACGAGCAGTACTTC
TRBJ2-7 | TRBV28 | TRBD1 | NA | CASSLDRRTRQYF | TGTGCCAGCAGTTTGGACAGGAGAACGAGGCAGTACTTC
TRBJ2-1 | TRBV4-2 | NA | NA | CASSQDSERSSYNEQFF | TGTGCCAGCAGCCAAGATTCCGAGCGGAGCTCCTACAATGAGCAGTTCTTC
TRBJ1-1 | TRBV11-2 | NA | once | CASSLTVWGRDTEAFF | TGTGCCAGCAGCTTGACGGTTTGGGGCAGGGACACTGAAGCTTTCTTT
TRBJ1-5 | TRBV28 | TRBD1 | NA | CASSLSGGNQLQHF | TGTGCCAGCAGTTTATCAGGGGGCAATCAGCTCCAGCATTTT
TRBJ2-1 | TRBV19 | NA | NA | CASSPEGREIYNEQFF | TGTGCCAGTAGTCCTGAGGGCAGGGAAATCTACAATGAGCAGTTCTTC
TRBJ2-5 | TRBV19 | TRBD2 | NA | CASSIAPWREGLETQYF | TGTGCCAGTAGTATAGCCCCCTGGCGGGAGGGCCTTGAGACCCAGTACTTC
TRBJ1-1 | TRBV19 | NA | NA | CASSILRELGTEAFF | TGTGCCAGTAGTATACTTAGGGAGTTAGGGACTGAAGCTTTCTTT
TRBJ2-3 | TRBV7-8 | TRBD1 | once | CASYTTFRDRGWDTQYF | TGTGCCAGCTATACGACTTTCCGGGACAGGGGATGGGATACGCAGTATTTT
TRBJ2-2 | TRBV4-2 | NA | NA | CASSQGAGDTGELFF | TGTGCCAGCAGCCAAGGCGCCGGTGACACCGGGGAGCTGTTTTTT
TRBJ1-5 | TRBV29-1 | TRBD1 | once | CSVEGTGFSGQHF | TGCAGCGTTGAAGGGACAGGCTTCTCGGGCCAGCATTTT
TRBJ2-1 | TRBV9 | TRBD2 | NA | CASSASGTSYNEQFF | TGTGCCAGCAGCGCAAGCGGGACTAGCTACAATGAGCAGTTCTTC
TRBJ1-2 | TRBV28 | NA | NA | CASSLGPGDGYTF | TGTGCCAGCAGTTTGGGTCCAGGGGATGGCTACACCTTC
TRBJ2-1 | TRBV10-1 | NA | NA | CASSESLDEQFF | TGCGCCAGCAGTGAGTCTCTAGATGAGCAGTTCTTC
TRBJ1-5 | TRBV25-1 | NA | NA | CASSDIKGNQPQHF | TGTGCCAGCAGTGACATTAAAGGCAATCAGCCCCAGCATTTT
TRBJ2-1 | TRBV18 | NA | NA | CASSPPSGNEQFF | TGTGCCAGCTCACCACCGTCGGGCAATGAGCAGTTCTTC
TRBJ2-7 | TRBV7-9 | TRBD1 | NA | CASSLDRELVYF | TGTGCCAGCAGCTTGGACAGGGAATTGGTGTACTTC
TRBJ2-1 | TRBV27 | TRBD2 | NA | CASSSGTSMDEQFF | TGTGCCAGCAGTTCAGGGACTAGCATGGATGAGCAGTTCTTC
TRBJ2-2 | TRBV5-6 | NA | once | CASSLEVLAAGELFF | TGTGCCAGCAGCTTGGAAGTTCTAGCTGCCGGGGAGCTGTTTTTT
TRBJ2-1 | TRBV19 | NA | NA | CASSIMREVFF | TGTGCCAGTAGTATAATGCGGGAAGTGTTCTTC
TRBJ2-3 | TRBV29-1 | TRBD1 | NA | CSVDGLDRSRPRNHPPTDTQYF | TGCAGCGTTGACGGGCTGGACAGGTCGAGACCAAGAAACCACCCTCCCACAGATACGCAGTATTTT
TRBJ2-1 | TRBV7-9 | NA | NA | CASSRPNNEQFF | TGTGCCAGCAGCCGCCCTAACAATGAGCAGTTCTTC
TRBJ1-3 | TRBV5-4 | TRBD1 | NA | CASSTQGNGNTIYF | TGTGCCAGCAGCACACAGGGGAACGGAAACACCATATATTTT
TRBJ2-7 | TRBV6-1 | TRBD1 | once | CASSASGQRAYEQYF | TGTGCCAGCAGTGCCTCGGGACAGAGAGCCTACGAGCAGTACTTC
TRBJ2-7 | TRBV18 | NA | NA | CASSPQDKNPYEQYF | TGTGCCAGCTCACCGCAAGACAAAAATCCCTACGAGCAGTACTTC
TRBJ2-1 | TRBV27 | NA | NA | CASSLRDSAYNEQFF | TGTGCCAGCAGTTTGCGGGATAGTGCCTACAATGAGCAGTTCTTC
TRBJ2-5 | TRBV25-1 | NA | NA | CASSEYSAEETQYF | TGTGCCAGCAGTGAATATTCGGCCGAGGAGACCCAGTACTTC
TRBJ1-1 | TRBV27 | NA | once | CASSFSVNTEAFF | TGTGCCAGCAGTTTTTCAGTGAACACTGAAGCTTTCTTT
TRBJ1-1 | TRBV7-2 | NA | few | CASSLLALEAFF | TGTGCCAGCAGCTTACTGGCTCTTGAAGCTTTCTTT
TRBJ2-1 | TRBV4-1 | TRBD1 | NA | CASSEQGARSEQFF | TGCGCCAGCAGTGAACAGGGGGCTCGCAGTGAGCAGTTCTTC
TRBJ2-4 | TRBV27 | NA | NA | CASSWTDLGIQYF | TGTGCCAGCAGCTGGACTGACCTAGGGATTCAGTACTTC
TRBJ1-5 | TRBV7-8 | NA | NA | CASSLAWGFNQPQHF | TGTGCCAGCAGCTTAGCTTGGGGATTCAATCAGCCCCAGCATTTT
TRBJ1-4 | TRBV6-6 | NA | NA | CASSYSQATNEKLFF | TGTGCCAGCAGTTACTCCCAGGCAACTAATGAAAAACTGTTTTTT
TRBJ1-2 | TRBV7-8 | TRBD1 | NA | CASSSQKGTGAYGYTF | TGTGCCAGCAGCTCCCAGAAAGGTACAGGGGCCTATGGCTACACCTTC
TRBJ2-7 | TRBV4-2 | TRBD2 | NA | CASSQETSGSSYEQYF | TGTGCCAGCAGCCAAGAGACTAGCGGGAGCAGTTACGAGCAGTACTTC
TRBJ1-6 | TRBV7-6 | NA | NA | CASSLSGYSPLHF | TGTGCCAGCAGCTTATCGGGATACTCACCCCTCCACTTT
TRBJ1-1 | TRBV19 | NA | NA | CASRDTEAFF | TGTGCCAGTAGGGACACTGAAGCTTTCTTT
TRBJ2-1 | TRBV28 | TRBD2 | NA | CASSLLSSGEYNEQFF | TGTGCCAGCAGTTTACTTTCTAGCGGAGAGTACAATGAGCAGTTCTTC
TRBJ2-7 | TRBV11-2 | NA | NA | CASSLGLGWYEQYF | TGTGCCAGCAGCTTAGGGCTGGGTTGGTACGAGCAGTACTTC
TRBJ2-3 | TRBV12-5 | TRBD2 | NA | CASGQTSGSPDTQYF | TGTGCTAGTGGCCAAACTAGCGGGAGTCCAGATACGCAGTATTTT
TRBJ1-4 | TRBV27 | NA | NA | CASSPSGSWEKLFF | TGTGCCAGCAGTCCGAGTGGCTCTTGGGAAAAACTGTTTTTT
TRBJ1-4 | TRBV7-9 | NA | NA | CASSFSGNEKLFF | TGTGCCAGCAGCTTTTCGGGGAACGAAAAACTGTTTTTT
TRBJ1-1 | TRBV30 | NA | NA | CAWSVGASNTEAFF | TGTGCCTGGAGTGTCGGGGCCTCGAACACTGAAGCTTTCTTT
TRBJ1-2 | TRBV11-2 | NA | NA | CASSSTLDPGYTF | TGTGCCAGCAGCTCGACCCTCGATCCTGGCTACACCTTC
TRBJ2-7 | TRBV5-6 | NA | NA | CASSLFRRGAYEQYF | TGTGCCAGCAGCTTGTTTAGAAGGGGGGCCTACGAGCAGTACTTC
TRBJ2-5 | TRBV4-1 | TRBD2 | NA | CASSFRLAGNQETQYF | TGCGCCAGCAGCTTTCGACTAGCGGGGAACCAAGAGACCCAGTACTTC
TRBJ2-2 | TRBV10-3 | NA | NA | CAISVTRDFTGELFF | TGTGCCATCAGTGTGACCAGGGACTTCACCGGGGAGCTGTTTTTT
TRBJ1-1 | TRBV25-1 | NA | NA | CASSLPDNTEAFF | TGTGCCAGCTCCCTACCGGATAACACTGAAGCTTTCTTT
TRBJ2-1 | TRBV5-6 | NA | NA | CASSFMAVSYNEQFF | TGTGCCAGCAGCTTCATGGCAGTCTCTTACAATGAGCAGTTCTTC
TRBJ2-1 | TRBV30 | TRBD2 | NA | CAWTSGLGDNEQFF | TGTGCCTGGACCTCTGGACTAGGAGACAATGAGCAGTTCTTC
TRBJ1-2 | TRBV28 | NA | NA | CASRYRRDRNNYGYTF | TGTGCCAGCAGGTATCGGCGCGACAGGAATAACTATGGCTACACCTTC
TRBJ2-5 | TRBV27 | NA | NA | CASSLSGWVQETQYF | TGTGCCAGCAGTTTATCGGGATGGGTCCAAGAGACCCAGTACTTC
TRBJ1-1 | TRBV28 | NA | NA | CASRLTGPGAFF | TGTGCCAGCAGGCTGACAGGACCTGGAGCTTTCTTT
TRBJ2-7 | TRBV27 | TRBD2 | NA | CASSSGASGRGEQYF | TGTGCCAGCAGTTCGGGCGCTAGCGGGAGGGGCGAGCAGTACTTC
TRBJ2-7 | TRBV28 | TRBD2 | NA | CASSLFFEGGRYEQYF | TGTGCCAGCAGTTTATTTTTCGAGGGAGGGCGGTACGAGCAGTACTTC